This paragraph reports one TCR beta chain. As originally analysed: Quantification of nucleated cells was approximated via reference gene primer amplification. TCRdb's table, derived via immunoSEQ multiplex PCR, lists solely in-frame clones and lacks some. V, J and clone size were drawn from that table, and D and trimming were deduced from the DNA. This table holds 350,000 to 450,000 clones, around 91% found once. Germline V gene sequence: CDR1 LGHNT, CDR2 FRNRAP. Germline trimming cut 6 bases from V and 1 base from J; bases unmatched to any gene: 9. The CDR3 length is 16 residues. This sample is drawn from a study of blood T cell repertoires in COVID-19.

The chain is built from TRBV12-5 and TRBJ2-3, with 8 bases lining up with TRBD2. The TCR comes from a man younger than 45 who had recovered from COVID-19. The specimen was PBMCs or T cells enriched from blood (not recorded which). The CDR3 DNA is TGTGCTAGTGGCCCCGGACTAGCTGTCGGCACAGATACGCAGTATTTT. Residues: CASGPGLAVGTDTQYF.